A single sample is the source of the 17 T cell receptor beta chains below, sequenced in a study of CD4 T cells in relation to SARS-CoV-2 and coronaviruses. Sequencing was performed with immunoSEQ multiplex PCR; in TCRdb, only in-frame clones are kept and a portion is missing. Here the sample spans about 70,000 clones, 85% to 90% being singletons. Unexposed donor CD4+ T cells date from about 2011-2018, before the COVID-19 pandemic. The specimen sequenced was memory CD4+ T cells from PBMCs. The source of these receptors is a human donor in good health.

V and J are TRBV5-1 and TRBJ2-6; D gene unclear. V lost 3 bases to trimming and J lost 3 bases, with 13 bases between them. CDR3 length equals 16 residues. Germline-derived CDR1 and CDR2 are SGHRS and YFSETQ. The CDR3 DNA sequence: TGCGCCAGCAGCTACGGCGTTCGTAGTGGGGCCAACGTCCTGACTTTC. Translated, it gives CASSYGVRSGANVLTF.

The V and J genes are TRBV7-3 and TRBJ2-3; possibly TRBD2 for D (6 bases). The CDR3 has 14 amino acids. Germline V gene sequence: CDR1 SGHTA, CDR2 FQGTGA. Trimming stripped 2 bases from V and 4 bases from J, with 10 bases between. DNA for the CDR3: TGTGCCAGCAGCTTAGGAGGACTACCAGATACGCAGTATTTT. It codes for CASSLGGLPDTQYF.

CDR3 loop: CSVGSGTGAYEQYF. DNA of the CDR3: TGCAGCGTCGGCTCCGGGACAGGGGCATACGAGCAGTACTTC. The V gene is TRBV29-1, the J gene TRBJ2-7, with 10 bases aligning to TRBD1. Germline CDR1 reads SQVTM; CDR2 reads ANQGSEA. The CDR3 is made up of 14 amino acids. The V gene end was trimmed by 6 bases and the J gene end by 4 bases; junction bases not matched to a gene: 9.

The rearrangement joins TRBV3-1 (or the pseudogene TRBV3-2) to TRBJ1-2; a weak D match, TRBD1 (6 bases). Trimming stripped 8 bases from V and 7 bases from J, with 20 bases between. The CDR3 is 14 amino acids. The V gene's germline CDR1 is LGHDT and CDR2 YNNKEL (reference sequence). Here the CDR3 reads CASADPRDTGGYTF. The CDR3 nucleotides are TGTGCCAGCGCTGACCCCCGGGACACAGGTGGCTACACCTTC.

This clone was counted once. The chain recombines TRBV6-1 with TRBJ2-7, with D possibly TRBD2 on 5 matching bases. Per the germline V gene, CDR1 is MNHNS and CDR2 is SASEGT. The CDR3 has 16 amino acids. The V and J ends lost 1 base and 0 bases respectively, with 13 bases between them. CDR3 sequence (DNA): TGTGCCAGCAGTGAAGGGTCAGCGGTAAGCTCCTACGAGCAGTACTTC. Its translation: CASSEGSAVSSYEQYF.

The chain carries TRBV15 and TRBJ2-7, with D tentatively TRBD1 (6 bases). Trimming pared 1 base from V and 4 bases from J, leaving 17 bases between. The CDR3 is made up of 16 amino acids. CDR1 and CDR2 (germline): LNHNV, YYDKDF (reference sequence). The DNA of the CDR3 is TGTGCCACCAGCAGAGGGGGCAGGGGCGATTTGTACGAGCAGTACTTC. It yields the protein CATSRGGRGDLYEQYF.

The chain combines TRBV5-1 with TRBJ1-1, with a possible D match to TRBD1 (6 bases). Germline V gene lookup returns CDR1 SGHRS and CDR2 YFSETQ. This CDR3 contains 16 residues. Trimming shortened V by 5 bases and J by 3 bases, and 20 bases separated the two germline ends. The CDR3 loop is CASRPGGRPRDTEAFF. CDR3 nucleotides: TGCGCCAGCAGACCTGGGGGCCGACCGAGGGACACTGAAGCTTTCTTT.

This clone has only one observation. This chain joins TRBV18 and TRBJ1-5; the D gene is possibly TRBD1 (5 bases). This CDR3 is 18 amino acids long. Germline V lookup: CDR1 KGHSH, CDR2 LQKENI. V was clipped by 3 bases and J by 2 bases, with 20 bases between them. CDR3 nucleotide sequence: TGTGCCAGCTCACCCCTTCCCCCCCAGGGAAGGGGCAATCAGCCCCAGCATTTT. It specifies CASSPLPPQGRGNQPQHF. Based on the CDR3 plus reference TRBV18 and TRBJ1-5, the full variable domain is NAGVMQNPRHLVRRRGQEARLRCSPMKGHSHVYWYRQLPEEGLKFMVYLQKENIIDESGMPKERFSAEFPKEGPSILRIQQVVRGDSAAYFCASSPLPPQGRGNQPQHFGDGTRLSIL.

This clone has only one observation. CDR3 loop: CASRTGVAKNIQYF. DNA for the CDR3: TGTGCCAGCAGGACAGGGGTAGCCAAAAACATTCAGTACTTC. The V call is TRBV28, the J call TRBJ2-4; TRBD1 agrees at 8 bases. Per the germline V gene, CDR1 is MDHEN and CDR2 is SYDVKM. With 6 bases clipped from V and 0 bases from J, the junction kept 1 base outside the gene matches. The CDR3 has 14 residues. The whole variable domain, filled in from reference TRBV28 and TRBJ2-4, reads DVKVTQSSRYLVKRTGEKVFLECVQDMDHENMFWYRQDPGLGLRLIYFSYDVKMKEKGDIPEGYSVSREKKERFSLILESASTNQTSMYLCASRTGVAKNIQYFGAGTRLSVL.

Points on this clone: The same CDR3 arises from other DNA sequences in this sample as well. The V call is TRBV20-1, the J call TRBJ2-3; D is possibly TRBD1 (6 bases). Trimming removed 5 bases at V and 5 bases at J, with 8 bases between. Germline V gene data show CDR1 as DFQATT and CDR2 as SNEGSKA (reference sequence). The CDR3 is 11 amino acids. The CDR3 region has the DNA TGCAGTGCTCGGACAGTAGATACGCAGTATTTT. Its translation is CSARTVDTQYF.

The chain employs TRBV5-3 and TRBJ1-5; 8 bases match TRBD1. TRBV5-3 qualifies as an ORF whose function is uncertain. The CDR3 contains 18 residues. The J segment lost 0 bases and the V segment lost 2 bases, leaving 10 bases of the junction unmatched. The chain's CDR3 is CARSFLGQVDNSNQPQHF. CDR3 nucleotides: TGTGCCAGAAGCTTCTTGGGACAGGTCGATAATAGCAATCAGCCCCAGCATTTT.

The chain has TRBV27 and TRBJ2-3; TRBD1 agrees at 9 bases. V was pared by 6 bases and J by 4 bases, with 8 bases of the junction left unmatched. From germline, CDR1 is MNHEY and CDR2 SMNVEV (reference sequence). The CDR3 has 15 amino acids. CDR3 residues: CASRGTGLGADTQYF. The CDR3 DNA sequence: TGTGCCAGCAGAGGGACAGGGCTGGGAGCAGATACGCAGTATTTT.

The J gene is TRBJ1-3, the V gene TRBV18; D may be TRBD1 (5 bases). Per the germline V gene, CDR1 is KGHSH and CDR2 is LQKENI. The CDR3 totals 20 residues. The germline V and J ends were trimmed by 0 bases and 0 bases, with 21 bases remaining between them. CDR3 in DNA: TGTGCCAGCTCACCACCTGGTCGGCAGGGCCAAATCGTCTCTGGAAACACCATATATTTT. It is translated as CASSPPGRQGQIVSGNTIYF.

The V and J genes are TRBV30 and TRBJ2-7; D possibly corresponds to TRBD2 (5 bases). V dropped 2 bases and J dropped 5 bases, with 7 bases sitting between them. In germline, CDR1 is GTSNPN, CDR2 SVGIG (reference sequence). This CDR3 is 11 amino acids long. CDR3 residues: CAWSWENEQYF. The CDR3 DNA reads as TGTGCCTGGAGTTGGGAGAACGAGCAGTACTTC.

This chain links TRBV7-3 with TRBJ1-4; D not certain. V was pared by 2 bases and J by 7 bases, with 8 bases between. This CDR3 is built from 13 residues. Germline CDR1 reads SGHTA; CDR2 reads FQGTGA. DNA of the CDR3: TGTGCCAGCAGCTTATTTTCGGGTGAAAAACTGTTTTTT. As protein: CASSLFSGEKLFF.

V is TRBV9 and J is TRBJ2-1; TRBD2 agrees at 9 bases. V gave up 0 bases and J gave up 12 bases; unmatched junction bases: 7. The CDR3 covers 14 residues. Per germline, CDR1 SGDLS and CDR2 YYNGEE. The CDR3 nucleotides read TGTGCCAGCAGCGTAGGGACTAGCGAGAGGTGGCAGTTCTTC. Protein: CASSVGTSERWQFF.

The V call is TRBV27, the J call TRBJ1-2; 11 positions agree with TRBD1. Germline loops: CDR1 MNHEY, CDR2 SMNVEV (reference sequence). The length of the CDR3 is 16 residues. J lost 7 bases, V lost 1 base, and 8 bases had no gene match. CDR3 in amino acids: CASSLLSGQGASGYTF. CDR3 nucleotide sequence: TGTGCCAGCAGTTTATTATCCGGACAGGGGGCTAGTGGCTACACCTTC.